Sequencing of this T cell receptor (beta chain) was carried out in a study of human T cells and chemical hapten exposure. V lost 7 bases to trimming and J lost 1 base, with 10 bases between them. This CDR3 spans 13 amino acids. Looked up from germline, CDR1 is MDHEN and CDR2 is SYDVKM. In regard to this clonotype: Its antigen is not identified.

Regarding time point: patch test 3, about 24 weeks after DPC sensitization. This sample's treatment: therapeutic diphenylcyclopropenone sensitization with weekly scalp DPC. TCRdb itself ran the RACE reads through MiXCR, one entry per CDR3 protein. The repertoire consists of 90,000 to 110,000 distinct CDR3 sequences, with under 40% occurring once and the leading ten covering about 2.7%. Notes on the study in general: The formation of large CDR3 similarity clusters by expanded TCRs significantly exceeded that of controls.

The origin of this receptor is a man aged 35 to 55 with alopecia areata. Some clones in this sample may be carry-over from other donors' samples. Specimen: whole blood, collected in connection with sensitization to the hapten diphenylcyclopropenone (DPC). The chain couples TRBV28 to TRBJ1-1, with D unclear. In nucleotides, the CDR3 is TGTGCCAGCAAGGAAAACGGGAACACTGAAGCTTTCTTT. Translation gives CASKENGNTEAFF.